Reported below is one T cell receptor beta chain. The data derive from a study of blood T cell repertoires in COVID-19. Germline loops: CDR1 SEHNR, CDR2 FQNEAQ (reference sequence). V lost 3 bases, J lost 1 base, and 4 bases stayed unmatched. The CDR3 is 16 residues long. The protocol was immunoSEQ multiplex PCR, while the TCRdb copy is restricted to in-frame clones and leaves out a portion. Of 250,000 or so clones in the sample, about 90% were seen once. Sequenced material: peripheral blood. The TCR sequence derives from a woman between 35 and 50 years old who had recovered from COVID-19. V is TRBV7-9 and J is TRBJ2-1, with 9 bases lining up with TRBD1. CDR3 coding DNA: TGTGCCAGCAGCTTGCGACAGGGGGTTTCCTACAATGAGCAGTTCTTC. Protein product: CASSLRQGVSYNEQFF.